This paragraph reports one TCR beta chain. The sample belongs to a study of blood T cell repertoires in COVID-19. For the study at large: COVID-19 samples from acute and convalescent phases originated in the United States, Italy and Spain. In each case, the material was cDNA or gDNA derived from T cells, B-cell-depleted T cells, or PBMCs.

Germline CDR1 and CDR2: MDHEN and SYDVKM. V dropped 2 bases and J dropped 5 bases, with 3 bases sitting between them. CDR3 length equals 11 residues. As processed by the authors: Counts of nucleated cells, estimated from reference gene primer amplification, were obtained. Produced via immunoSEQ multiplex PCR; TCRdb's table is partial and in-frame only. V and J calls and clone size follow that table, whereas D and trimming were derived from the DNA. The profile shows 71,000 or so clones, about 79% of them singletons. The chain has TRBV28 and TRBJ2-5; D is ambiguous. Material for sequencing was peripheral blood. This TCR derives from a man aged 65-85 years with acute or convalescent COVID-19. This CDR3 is CASSLRETQYF. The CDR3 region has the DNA TGTGCCAGCAGTTTACGGGAGACCCAGTACTTC.